The 2 T cell receptor beta chains presented below share a single source sample, sequenced in a study of shared clonotypes between healthy human individuals. The method was immunoSEQ multiplex PCR; TCRdb's version includes in-frame clones alone and lacks a portion of them. This table has roughly 2.2 million clones, more than 80% appearing once. The sample comprised naive CD4+ T cells from PBMCs. The subset was: CD45RA+ positively selected. These receptors were collected from a man aged 18 to 30 in good health. Some clones in this sample may be carry-over from other donors' samples.

V and J are TRBV5-1 and TRBJ1-2, with D tentatively TRBD1 (5 bases). Trimming removed 4 bases at V and 8 bases at J, with 24 bases between. Germline CDR1 is SGHRS and CDR2 is YFSETQ. The CDR3 covers 16 residues. CDR3 nucleotides: TGCGCCAGCAGCCAAACTATCCAGACGGGCGGGACGGGCTACACCTTC. Translating gives CASSQTIQTGGTGYTF. Full variable domain (remainder filled in from reference TRBV5-1 and TRBJ1-2): KAGVTQTPRYLIKTRGQQVTLSCSPISGHRSVSWYQQTPGQGLQFLFEYFSETQRNKGNFPGRFSGRQFSNSRSEMNVSTLELGDSALYLCASSQTIQTGGTGYTFGSGTRLTVV.

V usage is TRBV4-2 and J usage is TRBJ1-5; 9 positions agree with TRBD1. Germline CDR1 LGHNA, CDR2 YNFKEQ. This CDR3 is built from 17 residues. V lost 3 bases to trimming and J lost 3 bases; unmatched junction nucleotides: 9. Here the CDR3 reads CASSQAGTGRNNQPQHF. In DNA form, the CDR3 reads TGTGCCAGCAGCCAGGCCGGGACAGGGAGAAACAATCAGCCCCAGCATTTT.